Here is one T cell receptor (beta chain) with its context. Assay used: immunoSEQ multiplex PCR; TCRdb lists only in-frame clones, some missing. In the table there are around 170,000 clones, roughly 88% of which are singletons. This record belongs to a study of blood T cell repertoires in COVID-19. Study details: The origin of the acute and convalescent COVID-19 samples was the United States, Italy and Spain. T cells, B-cell-depleted T cells, or PBMCs provided the cDNA or gDNA that served as material.

CDR3 length equals 14 residues. Germline lookup yields CDR1 MNHEY and CDR2 SVGAGI. Deletions cut 4 bases from V and 3 bases from J, with 12 bases between. The sequencing input was peripheral blood. The sequence was collected from a woman aged 25 to 39 with acute or convalescent COVID-19. The gene calls are TRBV6-5 and TRBJ1-1; D possibly corresponds to TRBD1 (5 bases). CDR3 loop: CASSFTGGDTEAFF. CDR3 nucleotide sequence: TGTGCCAGCAGTTTCACTGGGGGGGACACTGAAGCTTTCTTT.